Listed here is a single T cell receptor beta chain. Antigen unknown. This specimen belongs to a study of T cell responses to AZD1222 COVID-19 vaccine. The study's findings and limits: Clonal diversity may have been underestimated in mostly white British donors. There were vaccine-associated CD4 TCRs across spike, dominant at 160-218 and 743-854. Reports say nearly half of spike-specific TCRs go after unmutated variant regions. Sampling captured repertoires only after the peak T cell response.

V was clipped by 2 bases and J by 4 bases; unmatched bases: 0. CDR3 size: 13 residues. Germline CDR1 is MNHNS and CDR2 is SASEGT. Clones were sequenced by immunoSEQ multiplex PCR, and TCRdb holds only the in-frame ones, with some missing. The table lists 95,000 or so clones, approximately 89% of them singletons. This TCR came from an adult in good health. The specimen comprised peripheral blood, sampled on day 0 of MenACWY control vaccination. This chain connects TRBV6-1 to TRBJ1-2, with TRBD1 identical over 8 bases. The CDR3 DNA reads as TGTGCCAGCAGTGAAACAGGGGGCTATGGCTACACCTTC. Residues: CASSETGGYGYTF.